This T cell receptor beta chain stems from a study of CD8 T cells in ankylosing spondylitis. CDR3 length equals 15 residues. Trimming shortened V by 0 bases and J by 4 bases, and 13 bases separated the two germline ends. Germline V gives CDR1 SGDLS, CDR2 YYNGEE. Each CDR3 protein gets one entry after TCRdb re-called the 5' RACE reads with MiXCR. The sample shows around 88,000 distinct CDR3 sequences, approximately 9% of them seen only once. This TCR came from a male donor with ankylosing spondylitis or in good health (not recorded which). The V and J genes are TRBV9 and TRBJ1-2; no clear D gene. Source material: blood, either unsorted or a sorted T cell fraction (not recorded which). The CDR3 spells CASSVEGSPFYGYTF. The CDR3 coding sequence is TGTGCCAGCAGCGTAGAGGGTAGCCCCTTCTATGGCTACACCTTC.